This T cell receptor beta chain is drawn from a study of T-cell reconstitution after alpha-beta-depleted transplantation in children. Germline V gene sequence: CDR1 MNHNS, CDR2 SASEGT. Trimming removed 6 bases from V and 4 bases from J; junction bases left unmatched: 15. The CDR3 is 16 residues long. This sample's TCRbeta library carried unique molecular identifier barcodes. TCRdb reanalysed the PCR reads using MiXCR and keeps one entry per CDR3 protein. Among nearly 400,000 distinct CDR3 sequences listed, over 20% were seen once. The clonotype comes from a human donor who donated a stem cell graft to a child with acute myeloid leukemia. Specimen: PBMCs from the stem cell graft donor, collected from the stem cell graft. The chain employs TRBV6-1 and TRBJ2-7; 7 bases map to TRBD1. The CDR3, as DNA: TGTGCCAGCAGCTCCGGGACAGTGTCATCATCGTACGAGCAGTACTTC. It specifies CASSSGTVSSSYEQYF.